This is a list of T cell receptor beta chains from one sample in a study of identifying expanded T cells in peripheral blood. The repertoire was sequenced with immunoSEQ multiplex PCR; TCRdb's copy has only in-frame clones and lacks some. Among around 120,000 clones listed, 80% to 90% were seen once. Sequenced: blood. These receptors were taken from a person between 18 and 75 years old in good health. Both conserved end residues are part of each CDR3. The D gene is left open where the match is weak. Size values are once, few and many counts, or a class for expanded clones, and some rows have none.

j_call: TRBJ1-2
d_call: .
v_call: TRBV19
clone_size: .
cdr3_nt: TGTGCCAGTAGGAGGGGGAGTTATGGCTACACCTTC
cdr3_aa: CASRRGSYGYTF

j_call: TRBJ2-1
d_call: .
v_call: TRBV27
clone_size: .
cdr3_nt: TGTGCCAGCCGGGACGGGTACAATGAGCAGTTCTTC
cdr3_aa: CASRDGYNEQFF

j_call: TRBJ1-1
d_call: .
v_call: TRBV7-2
clone_size: .
cdr3_nt: TGTGCCAGCAGCTTAGGGGCTTCAGACACTGAAGCTTTCTTT
cdr3_aa: CASSLGASDTEAFF

j_call: TRBJ1-1
d_call: .
v_call: TRBV6-6
clone_size: .
cdr3_nt: TGTGCCAGCAGTTACTTCGCGAACACTGAAGCTTTCTTT
cdr3_aa: CASSYFANTEAFF

j_call: TRBJ2-5
d_call: TRBD2
v_call: TRBV11-2
clone_size: .
cdr3_nt: TGTGCCAGCAGCGCGAAGCTTACCGGGACTATCCGAGAGACCCAGTACTTC
cdr3_aa: CASSAKLTGTIRETQYF

j_call: TRBJ2-7
d_call: .
v_call: TRBV28
clone_size: .
cdr3_nt: TGTGCCAGCAGAATACCGGGTCACCCCTACGAGCAGTACTTC
cdr3_aa: CASRIPGHPYEQYF

j_call: TRBJ2-7
d_call: TRBD1
v_call: TRBV4-3
clone_size: .
cdr3_nt: TGCGCCAGCAGCCAGCCTTGGACAGGGCGATTC
cdr3_aa: CASSQPWTGRF

j_call: TRBJ2-4
d_call: .
v_call: TRBV6-4
clone_size: .
cdr3_nt: TGTGCCAGCAGGGAGAAAACACTAGCCAAAAACATTCAGTACTTC
cdr3_aa: CASREKTLAKNIQYF

j_call: TRBJ1-1
d_call: TRBD1
v_call: TRBV2
clone_size: .
cdr3_nt: TGTGCCAGCAGTGCCACAGGGGGCCCTGAAGCTTTCTTT
cdr3_aa: CASSATGGPEAFF

j_call: TRBJ1-6
d_call: .
v_call: TRBV4-3
clone_size: few
cdr3_nt: TGCGCCAGCAGCCAAGGTACCCAACCAGGGGCCAGTTCACCCCTCCACTTT
cdr3_aa: CASSQGTQPGASSPLHF

j_call: TRBJ2-7
d_call: TRBD2
v_call: TRBV18
clone_size: .
cdr3_nt: TGTGCCAGCTCTCCCCGGGGGGAGGGCGAGCAGTACTTC
cdr3_aa: CASSPRGEGEQYF

j_call: TRBJ2-5
d_call: .
v_call: TRBV7-9
clone_size: .
cdr3_nt: TGTGCCAGCAGGGGCCCCCAAGAGACCCAGTACTTC
cdr3_aa: CASRGPQETQYF

j_call: TRBJ1-1
d_call: .
v_call: TRBV6-1
clone_size: .
cdr3_nt: TGTGCCAGCAGTGATTCGGGTGAAGCTTTCTTT
cdr3_aa: CASSDSGEAFF

j_call: TRBJ2-1
d_call: TRBD1
v_call: TRBV28
clone_size: .
cdr3_nt: TGTGCCAGCAGTTTATCATCCGTAAGGGCGGGACAGGGGATAACGAGCTCCTACAATGAGCAGTTCTTC
cdr3_aa: CASSLSSVRAGQGITSSYNEQFF

j_call: TRBJ1-2
d_call: TRBD1
v_call: TRBV5-1
clone_size: few
cdr3_nt: TGCGCCAGCAGAGAACAGGGGGCGCAGTATGGCTACACCTTC
cdr3_aa: CASREQGAQYGYTF

j_call: TRBJ2-3
d_call: .
v_call: TRBV5-6
clone_size: .
cdr3_nt: TGTGCCAGCCAGCAGGGATACGGCACAGATACGCAGTATTTT
cdr3_aa: CASQQGYGTDTQYF

j_call: TRBJ1-2
d_call: TRBD1
v_call: TRBV7-2
clone_size: once
cdr3_nt: TGTGCCAGCAGCCCCAGCACTACAGGGGGTAACTATGGCTACACCTTC
cdr3_aa: CASSPSTTGGNYGYTF

j_call: TRBJ2-7
d_call: .
v_call: TRBV6-5
clone_size: .
cdr3_nt: TGTGCCAGCAGCGGAGGGGGCTTCGAAGGCGAGCAGTACTTC
cdr3_aa: CASSGGGFEGEQYF

j_call: TRBJ2-1
d_call: TRBD2
v_call: TRBV4-1
clone_size: .
cdr3_nt: TGCGCCAGCAGCTTAAGCCCCGGGGGGAACAATGAGCAGTTCTTC
cdr3_aa: CASSLSPGGNNEQFF

j_call: TRBJ1-1
d_call: .
v_call: TRBV4-3
clone_size: .
cdr3_nt: TGCGCCAGCAGCCAAGAGGGGGCGCCGGTCACTGAAGCTTTCTTT
cdr3_aa: CASSQEGAPVTEAFF

j_call: TRBJ2-7
d_call: .
v_call: TRBV7-3
clone_size: .
cdr3_nt: TGTGCCAGCAGCTTACCGGACCTACTTGAGCAGTACTTC
cdr3_aa: CASSLPDLLEQYF

j_call: TRBJ2-7
d_call: .
v_call: TRBV5-8
clone_size: .
cdr3_nt: TGTGCCAGCAGCCCGGGGTTGGGGTTCAACGAGGAGCAGTACTTC
cdr3_aa: CASSPGLGFNEEQYF

j_call: TRBJ2-3
d_call: TRBD2
v_call: TRBV7-8
clone_size: .
cdr3_nt: TGTGCCAGCAGCTCAAGACTAGCGGGGGTGAGGATAGATACGCAGTATTTT
cdr3_aa: CASSSRLAGVRIDTQYF

j_call: TRBJ1-5
d_call: .
v_call: TRBV9
clone_size: .
cdr3_nt: TGTGCCAGCAGCCCTCTGGGGGGGGATAATCAGCCCCAGCATTTT
cdr3_aa: CASSPLGGDNQPQHF

j_call: TRBJ2-3
d_call: .
v_call: TRBV6-5
clone_size: .
cdr3_nt: TGTGCCAGCAGAACGGGTCGACGGGCAGATACGCAGTATTTT
cdr3_aa: CASRTGRRADTQYF

j_call: TRBJ1-3
d_call: .
v_call: TRBV7-9
clone_size: once
cdr3_nt: TGTGCCAGCAGCTTAGTGTCTGTACAGGCTCGGAACACCATATATTTT
cdr3_aa: CASSLVSVQARNTIYF

j_call: TRBJ2-5
d_call: .
v_call: TRBV18
clone_size: .
cdr3_nt: TGTGCGTCAGAGCCAGGCCAAGAGACCCAGTACTTC
cdr3_aa: CASEPGQETQYF

j_call: TRBJ2-7
d_call: TRBD1
v_call: TRBV2
clone_size: .
cdr3_nt: TGTGCCAGCAGCTTAGGCGACAGGGGCGCGTACGAGCAGTACTTC
cdr3_aa: CASSLGDRGAYEQYF

j_call: TRBJ1-2
d_call: TRBD1
v_call: TRBV11-1
clone_size: few
cdr3_nt: TGTGCCAGCAGCTCAAGACAGGGTAATCGTGGCTACACCTTC
cdr3_aa: CASSSRQGNRGYTF

j_call: TRBJ1-2
d_call: .
v_call: TRBV5-5
clone_size: .
cdr3_nt: TGTGCCAGCAGCTTGCGACAGGTGCCCAACTATGGCTACACCTTC
cdr3_aa: CASSLRQVPNYGYTF

j_call: TRBJ2-5
d_call: .
v_call: TRBV27
clone_size: once
cdr3_nt: TGTGCCAGCAGTTTATCGCGGGGTTCGGGCGAGACCCAGTACTTC
cdr3_aa: CASSLSRGSGETQYF

j_call: TRBJ2-1
d_call: .
v_call: TRBV18
clone_size: .
cdr3_nt: TGTGCCAGCTTACCGCCTGCTGGGAAGAGCGTCTCCTACAATGAGCAGTTCTTC
cdr3_aa: CASLPPAGKSVSYNEQFF

j_call: TRBJ2-5
d_call: .
v_call: TRBV5-4
clone_size: .
cdr3_nt: TGTGCCAGCAGCTTGGGGGTCCCAGAGACCCAGTACTTC
cdr3_aa: CASSLGVPETQYF